This T cell receptor (beta chain) was recovered during a study of blood T cell repertoires in COVID-19. On the study more broadly: The United States, Italy and Spain supplied acute and convalescent COVID-19 samples. PBMCs, B-cell-depleted T cells, or T cells were the source of the cDNA or gDNA that made up the material.

Methods used by the authors: Researchers report that nucleated cell counts were estimated from reference gene primer amplification. Data came from immunoSEQ multiplex PCR; TCRdb stores just in-frame clones and leaves some out. Clonal size and the V and J genes are those of that table, whereas D and trimming came from the DNA. The sample includes 150,000 or so clones, over 80% of them seen just once. Looked up from germline, CDR1 is SGHNT and CDR2 is YENEEA. V was pared by 3 bases and J by 2 bases, with 6 bases of the junction left unmatched. CDR3 length: 16 amino acids. The receptor was isolated from a woman aged 70 to 79 with acute or convalescent COVID-19. The rearrangement joins TRBV11-3 to TRBJ2-1; 8 bases fit TRBD2. Sequencing was done on a sample of peripheral blood. The CDR3 is CASSFLLAGAYNEQFF. The CDR3 coding sequence is TGTGCCAGCAGCTTTCTTCTAGCGGGTGCCTACAATGAGCAGTTCTTC.